This T cell receptor (beta chain) appears in the sequencing data of a study of identical twins. Study-wide results and caveats: Sequences that were beta out-of-frame showed weaker excess twin sharing. Cross-sectional statistical analysis, not tracking of the same donors, underpinned the conclusions. Insertions were reduced in abundant cord blood beta clonotypes but not in memory repertoires.

TCRdb re-called the 5' RACE reads through MiXCR, storing one row per CDR3 protein. The table includes some 1,700,000 distinct CDR3 sequences, around 29% detected once. Regarding this clonotype: Its antigen is as yet unknown.

The germline V gene encodes CDR1 LGHDT and CDR2 YNNKEL (reference sequence). V shed 1 base and J 3 bases; nucleotides not matched to a gene: 11. The CDR3 consists of 18 residues. The sample was cord blood. The source of this sequence is a newborn girl in good health. The rearrangement joins TRBV3-1 to TRBJ2-7; 11 nucleotides align to TRBD2. The CDR3 region is CASSQGWLAGGSDYEQYF. CDR3 DNA sequence: TGTGCCAGCAGCCAAGGTTGGCTAGCGGGGGGTTCCGACTACGAGCAGTACTTC.